This T cell receptor beta chain was recovered during a study of type 1 and type 2 diabetes patients. Study observations and caveats: Groups were not age- or gender-matched, which may bias interpretation. Type 2 diabetes patients had few highly-expanded CD4+ clones, median one.

Genomic DNA was the PCR template. A primer set of 30 forward and 13 reverse primers amplified the CDR3. Each CDR3 protein is one row after TCRdb ran MiXCR on the multiplex PCR reads. The sample lists 250,000 or so distinct CDR3 sequences, roughly 44% occurring once. CDR1 SQVTM and CDR2 ANQGSEA come from the germline V gene. The V and J ends lost 4 bases and 4 bases respectively, with 10 bases between them. The CDR3 is 12 amino acids. This clonotype was seen a handful of times. Its matching antigen is unknown. The receptor was isolated from a man younger than 35 with type 2 diabetes. The chain links TRBV29-1 to TRBJ1-2; D is undetermined. The sample comprised peripheral blood mononuclear cells (PBMCs). The CDR3 bases are TGCAGCGTTGGGCGGGGAGGCTATGGCTACACCTTC. It encodes CSVGRGGYGYTF.